Presented here are 26 T cell receptor beta chains from one specimen sequenced in a study of T cells in localized non-small cell lung cancer. TCRdb's table, derived via immunoSEQ multiplex PCR, lists solely in-frame clones and lacks some. This table has tens of thousands of clones, about four fifths appearing once. The sequencing used peripheral blood, collected before any cancer treatment. These receptors were obtained from a female donor over 55 with stage II squamous cell lung carcinoma.

This clone was found once. The V call is TRBV5-4, the J call TRBJ2-7, with 8 bases that match TRBD1. CDR1 SGHNT and CDR2 YYREEE come from the germline V gene (reference sequence). There are 15 residues in the CDR3. V lost 4 bases and J lost 5; bases outside the gene matches: 11. CDR3 residues: CASSRPAGGGNEQYF. For the CDR3, the DNA is TGTGCCAGCAGCCGTCCAGCAGGGGGCGGAAACGAGCAGTACTTC.

The V and J genes are TRBV9 and TRBJ2-3; no reliable D call. V was clipped by 2 bases and J by 7 bases, with 17 bases between them. The germline V gene encodes CDR1 SGDLS and CDR2 YYNGEE. The CDR3 has 15 amino acids. Written as DNA, the CDR3 is TGTGCCAGCAGCGTCTCAGGAGACCCGTCGAATACGCAGTATTTT. Protein sequence: CASSVSGDPSNTQYF.

The V gene is TRBV28, the J gene TRBJ1-2; D gene uncertain. Per the germline V gene, CDR1 is MDHEN and CDR2 is SYDVKM. The CDR3 is 13 residues long. V was clipped by 6 bases and J by 7 bases, with 15 bases between them. CDR3 sequence (DNA): TGTGCCAGCAGCCCCCTGGTCCAAGGTGGCTACACCTTC. Residues: CASSPLVQGGYTF.

The chain links TRBV7-3 to TRBJ1-4; D is perhaps TRBD1 (6 bases). The V end was cut by 2 bases, the J end by 5 bases, with 15 bases between. This CDR3 region has 16 residues. Germline-derived CDR1 and CDR2 are SGHTA and FQGTGA. CDR3 DNA sequence: TGTGCCAGCAGCTTAGGGGGCGCAGGGACGAATGAAAAACTGTTTTTT. Its protein product is CASSLGGAGTNEKLFF.

The V call is TRBV7-3, the J call TRBJ2-5, with D unresolved. The V and J ends lost 2 bases and 11 bases respectively, with 12 bases between them. Germline lookup yields CDR1 SGHTA and CDR2 FQGTGA. The CDR3 length is 12 residues. CDR3 sequence reads: CASSLRSGFQYF. The CDR3 region has the DNA TGTGCCAGCAGCTTACGGTCAGGTTTTCAGTACTTC.

The CDR3 coding sequence is TGTGCCTGGAGTGTACTTGGACAGCAAGAGACCCAGTACTTC. It is translated as CAWSVLGQQETQYF. This chain uses TRBV30 with TRBJ2-5, with D perhaps TRBD1 (6 bases). V gave up 0 bases and J gave up 2 bases, with 10 bases separating them. The CDR3 consists of 14 residues. Germline V gives CDR1 GTSNPN, CDR2 SVGIG (reference sequence).

The chain uses TRBV19 and TRBJ1-4; perhaps TRBD1 as D (6 bases). CDR1 and CDR2 (germline): LNHDA, SQIVND (reference sequence). Trimming took 3 bases from V and 7 from J, leaving 24 bases between them. This CDR3 spans 18 amino acids. The CDR3 region has the DNA TGTGCCAGTAGTATGTCGGGGGGCGGTTTCGGATCCATTGAAAAACTGTTTTTT. Protein sequence: CASSMSGGGFGSIEKLFF.

The chain has TRBV5-6 and TRBJ1-2; TRBD1 matches 9 bases. Trimming cost V 4 bases and J 4 bases; bases outside gene matches: 8. Per germline, CDR1 SGHDT and CDR2 YYEEEE. This CDR3 comprises 15 residues. This CDR3 is CASSTKGQGLYGYTF. The CDR3 nucleotides read TGTGCCAGCAGCACCAAGGGACAGGGCCTCTATGGCTACACCTTC.

The chain has TRBV7-2 and TRBJ1-2; D remains ambiguous. V lost 2 bases to trimming and J lost 5 bases, with 9 bases between them. Germline CDR1 and CDR2: SGHTA and FQGNSA. The CDR3 length is 13 residues. The DNA for the CDR3 is TGTGCCAGCAGCTTACTAGCTGGGTATGGCTACACCTTC. Amino acids: CASSLLAGYGYTF.

The chain has TRBV25-1 and TRBJ1-1, with D perhaps TRBD1 (6 bases). The CDR3 has 16 residues. Deletions cut 3 bases from V and 1 base from J, with 15 bases between. Looked up from germline, CDR1 is MGHDK and CDR2 is SYGVNS. DNA for the CDR3: TGTGCCAGCAGTGATTCTGGACAGAACTCGAACACTGAAGCTTTCTTT. Protein product: CASSDSGQNSNTEAFF.

V usage is TRBV7-9 and J usage is TRBJ2-1, with 10 positions matching TRBD2. Germline assignment: CDR1 SEHNR and CDR2 FQNEAQ (reference sequence). The V and J ends lost 0 bases and 7 bases, in that order; junction bases with no gene match: 3. The CDR3 totals 15 residues. Written as DNA, the CDR3 is TGTGCCAGCAGCTTAGCCACTAGCGGGGTGAATGAGCAGTTCTTC. Protein: CASSLATSGVNEQFF.

The V and J genes are TRBV6-1 and TRBJ1-2; 7 positions match TRBD1. Germline CDR1 and CDR2: MNHNS and SASEGT. The ends lost 6 bases at V and 8 bases at J; junction bases unmatched: 12. This CDR3 is 14 amino acids long. The CDR3 DNA is TGTGCCAGCAGCCTAGATTACCAGACAGGGGGCTACACCTTC. Protein product: CASSLDYQTGGYTF.

The rearrangement links TRBV27 to TRBJ1-6; no reliable D call. The V end was cut by 0 bases, the J end by 7 bases, with 10 bases between. The V gene's germline CDR1 is MNHEY and CDR2 SMNVEV (reference sequence). The CDR3 length is 15 residues. The CDR3 sequence: CASSLSGMDNSPLHF. The CDR3 nucleotides read TGTGCCAGCAGTTTATCCGGGATGGACAATTCACCCCTCCACTTT.

V and J are TRBV5-1 and TRBJ1-2, with 12 nucleotides matching TRBD1. V shed 0 bases, J shed 3 bases, and the junction held 3 bases outside the gene matches. The CDR3 extends over 16 amino acids. The germline V gene encodes CDR1 SGHRS and CDR2 YFSETQ. The DNA for the CDR3 is TGCGCCAGCAGCTTGGCGGGACAGGGGGCTTACTATGGCTACACCTTC. Its translation is CASSLAGQGAYYGYTF.

J is TRBJ1-1 and V is TRBV7-3; 12 positions agree with TRBD1. The germline CDR1 and CDR2 sequences are SGHTA and FQGTGA. Trimming removed 5 bases from V and 1 base from J; junction bases left unmatched: 8. The CDR3 length is 17 residues. CDR3 coding DNA: TGTGCCAGCAGCCCCTCGGGACAGGGGGCCTCGAACACTGAAGCTTTCTTT. Protein sequence: CASSPSGQGASNTEAFF.

The J gene is TRBJ1-5, the V gene TRBV6-6; D gene uncertain. V was shortened by 2 bases and J by 5 bases, with 16 bases between the two germline ends. Germline loops: CDR1 MNHNY, CDR2 SVGAGI (reference sequence). The CDR3 has 16 residues. The CDR3 here is CASSYPLGPQYQPQHF. The CDR3 coding sequence is TGTGCCAGCAGTTACCCCCTTGGCCCGCAGTATCAGCCCCAGCATTTT.

The V and J genes are TRBV5-1 and TRBJ1-2, with D possibly matching TRBD1 (6 bases). The CDR3 is 13 residues long. V was cut by 4 bases and J by 7 bases, with 14 bases left in between. Germline V gives CDR1 SGHRS, CDR2 YFSETQ. The CDR3 bases are TGCGCCAGCAGCCAAGCAGGGGACGGTGGCTACACCTTC. As protein: CASSQAGDGGYTF. The variable domain in full, with the rest retrieved from reference TRBV5-1 and TRBJ1-2, is KAGVTQTPRYLIKTRGQQVTLSCSPISGHRSVSWYQQTPGQGLQFLFEYFSETQRNKGNFPGRFSGRQFSNSRSEMNVSTLELGDSALYLCASSQAGDGGYTFGSGTRLTVV.

The chain couples TRBV19 to TRBJ1-2; D gene ambiguous. The CDR3 spans 15 residues. Germline V gene data show CDR1 as LNHDA and CDR2 as SQIVND (reference sequence). Between the trimmed V and J ends, which lost 4 bases and 2 bases, there was a span of 14 bases. The CDR3: CASSTGRETNYGYTF. In DNA form, the CDR3 reads TGTGCCAGTAGTACCGGGAGGGAAACAAACTATGGCTACACCTTC.

This clone appeared a single time. The chain recombines TRBV2 with TRBJ2-1; the match to TRBD2 covers 10 bases. With 2 bases clipped from V and 1 base from J, the junction kept 2 bases outside the gene matches. The CDR3 contains 16 residues. Per germline, CDR1 SNHLY and CDR2 FYNNEI. CDR3 loop: CASSELAGVSYNEQFF. CDR3 DNA: TGTGCCAGCAGTGAACTAGCGGGGGTTTCCTACAATGAGCAGTTCTTC.

V is TRBV7-9 and J is TRBJ2-7, with 9 bases fitting TRBD1. The CDR3 has 14 amino acids. The germline V gene has CDR1 SEHNR and CDR2 FQNEAQ (reference sequence). The V gene end was trimmed by 4 bases and the J gene end by 3 bases; junction bases not matched to a gene: 4. The DNA of the CDR3 is TGTGCCAGCAGCTCCGGACAGGGGCGCTACGAGCAGTACTTC. Encoded protein: CASSSGQGRYEQYF.

This chain uses TRBV5-5 with TRBJ1-1; D not resolved. Germline CDR1 reads SGHKS; CDR2 reads YYEKEE (reference sequence). The V end was cut by 0 bases, the J end by 7 bases, with 10 bases between. The CDR3 runs to 13 residues. The CDR3 nucleotides are TGTGCCAGCAGCTTGGTGCAGTCAGGTGAAGCTTTCTTT. Its protein is CASSLVQSGEAFF.

This chain links TRBV7-3 with TRBJ2-5; D unclear. The CDR3 extends over 13 amino acids. The V end was cut by 1 base, the J end by 5 bases, with 8 bases between. Looked up from germline, CDR1 is SGHTA and CDR2 is FQGTGA. The CDR3 is CASSLSRKETQYF. The CDR3 DNA is TGTGCCAGCAGCTTAAGTAGGAAGGAGACCCAGTACTTC.

The J gene is TRBJ2-2, the V gene TRBV6-1, with D perhaps TRBD1 (6 bases). The CDR3 spans 15 residues. The germline V gene has CDR1 MNHNS and CDR2 SASEGT. V lost 7 bases and J 0 bases, leaving 12 bases between the germline ends. CDR3 nucleotide sequence: TGTGCCAGCAACCGACAGGCCGCGAACACCGGGGAGCTGTTTTTT. It translates to CASNRQAANTGELFF.

The rearrangement uses TRBV4-3 and TRBJ2-3; 9 bases are a match to TRBD2. Germline V gene lookup returns CDR1 LGHNA and CDR2 YSLEER. This CDR3 contains 16 residues. The trim removed 1 base at V and 4 bases at J, leaving 6 bases unmatched. The CDR3 DNA reads as TGCGCCAGCAGCCAAGGTGGCGGGGGGGCCGCAGATACGCAGTATTTT. Its protein product is CASSQGGGGAADTQYF.

The chain carries TRBV6-6 and TRBJ1-5; weak D call: TRBD1 (6 bases). This CDR3 is 16 amino acids long. The germline CDR1 and CDR2 sequences are MNHNY and SVGAGI (reference sequence). The germline V and J ends were trimmed by 6 bases and 0 bases, with 15 bases remaining between them. The CDR3 sequence: CASSSDRVYSNQPQHF. The DNA for the CDR3 is TGTGCCAGCAGCTCGGACAGAGTATATAGCAATCAGCCCCAGCATTTT.

J is TRBJ1-2 and V is TRBV7-9, with TRBD1 as a possible D gene (5 bases). Germline V lookup: CDR1 SEHNR, CDR2 FQNEAQ (reference sequence). The CDR3 runs to 16 residues. Deletions cut 5 bases from V and 3 bases from J, with 19 bases between. Here the CDR3 reads CASSPREGRVYYGYTF. CDR3 nucleotides: TGTGCCAGCAGCCCGAGGGAGGGCAGGGTATACTATGGCTACACCTTC.